This entry lists 8 T cell receptor beta chains sequenced from one sample in a study of blood T cell repertoires in COVID-19. The assay was immunoSEQ multiplex PCR, and TCRdb's table has in-frame clones only and misses some. This repertoire shows some 38,000 clones, roughly nine tenths found once; its top ten account for about 2.2%. Sequencing was carried out using peripheral blood. These receptors were taken from a man in his fifties with active COVID-19.

The chain joins TRBV11-2 to TRBJ2-5; TRBD2 aligns across 7 bases. After removal of 1 base from V and 2 bases from J, the junction contained 4 bases not matched to a gene. The CDR3 totals 15 residues. CDR1 is SGHAT and CDR2 is FQNNGV in the germline V gene. CDR3 bases: TGTGCCAGCAGCTTAGGGGGACTATCTCAAGAGACCCAGTACTTC. Translation gives CASSLGGLSQETQYF.

This rearrangement joins TRBV30 to TRBJ1-2; 9 positions agree with TRBD1. CDR1 GTSNPN and CDR2 SVGIG come from the germline V gene (reference sequence). The CDR3 is 16 residues long. Trimming took 6 bases from V and 2 from J; bases not matched to a gene: 13. CDR3 in amino acids: CACWTGTGPSNYGYTF. The CDR3 DNA sequence: TGTGCCTGTTGGACTGGGACAGGGCCTTCAAACTATGGCTACACCTTC. The full variable domain, with the rest looked up from reference TRBV30 and TRBJ1-2, is SQTIHQWPATLVQPVGSPLSLECTVEGTSNPNLYWYRQAAGRGLQLLFYSVGIGQISSEVPQNLSASRPQDRQFILSSKKLLLSDSGFYLCACWTGTGPSNYGYTFGSGTRLTVV.

This chain links TRBV10-3 with TRBJ2-5, with 7 bases that match TRBD1. This CDR3 is 13 amino acids long. The V segment lost 2 bases and the J segment 5 bases; nucleotides outside the gene matches: 2. CDR1 is ENHRY, CDR2 SYGVKD, per germline. The CDR3 spells CAISETQGETQYF. The DNA of the CDR3 is TGTGCCATCAGTGAGACACAGGGGGAGACCCAGTACTTC.

The chain is built from TRBV5-1 and TRBJ2-3; TRBD2 aligns across 10 bases. CDR3 length equals 16 residues. With V trimmed by 3 bases and J by 2 bases, 6 bases remained unmatched. Germline CDR1 and CDR2: SGHRS and YFSETQ. CDR3 loop: CASSSGGLAATDTQYF. Here the CDR3 DNA reads TGCGCCAGCAGCTCGGGAGGACTAGCGGCCACAGATACGCAGTATTTT.

This chain uses TRBV11-2 with TRBJ1-4; TRBD1 aligns across 9 bases. The V segment lost 5 bases and the J segment 4 bases; nucleotides outside the gene matches: 5. CDR3 size: 15 residues. Per the germline V gene, CDR1 is SGHAT and CDR2 is FQNNGV. The CDR3 here is CASSVQGAGNEKLFF. CDR3 nucleotide sequence: TGTGCCAGCAGCGTACAGGGGGCTGGTAATGAAAAACTGTTTTTT.

The chain carries TRBV6-5 and TRBJ1-2; 7 bases map to TRBD1. The CDR3 has 14 amino acids. V gave up 10 bases and J gave up 4 bases; unmatched junction bases: 12. CDR1 is MNHEY and CDR2 is SVGAGI in the germline V gene. CDR3 sequence reads: CATETGLLGYGYTF. The DNA of the CDR3 is TGTGCCACCGAGACAGGGCTTTTAGGCTATGGCTACACCTTC.

In its sample, this clone was seen once. The chain links TRBV2 to TRBJ1-2; no reliable D call. Per germline, CDR1 SNHLY and CDR2 FYNNEI. V was cut by 6 bases and J by 4 bases, with 9 bases left in between. The CDR3 extends over 12 amino acids. The CDR3 reads CASRTTGYGYTF. Written as DNA, the CDR3 is TGTGCCAGCAGGACGACGGGCTATGGCTACACCTTC.

The genes are TRBV4-2 and TRBJ2-7, with 7 bases fitting TRBD1. This CDR3 comprises 16 residues. CDR1 is LGHNA and CDR2 is YNFKEQ in the germline V gene. Trimming took 0 bases from V and 1 from J; bases not matched to a gene: 6. CDR3 nucleotides: TGTGCCAGCAGCCAAGATCCGGGACAGCTATCCTACGAGCAGTACTTC. It yields the protein CASSQDPGQLSYEQYF.